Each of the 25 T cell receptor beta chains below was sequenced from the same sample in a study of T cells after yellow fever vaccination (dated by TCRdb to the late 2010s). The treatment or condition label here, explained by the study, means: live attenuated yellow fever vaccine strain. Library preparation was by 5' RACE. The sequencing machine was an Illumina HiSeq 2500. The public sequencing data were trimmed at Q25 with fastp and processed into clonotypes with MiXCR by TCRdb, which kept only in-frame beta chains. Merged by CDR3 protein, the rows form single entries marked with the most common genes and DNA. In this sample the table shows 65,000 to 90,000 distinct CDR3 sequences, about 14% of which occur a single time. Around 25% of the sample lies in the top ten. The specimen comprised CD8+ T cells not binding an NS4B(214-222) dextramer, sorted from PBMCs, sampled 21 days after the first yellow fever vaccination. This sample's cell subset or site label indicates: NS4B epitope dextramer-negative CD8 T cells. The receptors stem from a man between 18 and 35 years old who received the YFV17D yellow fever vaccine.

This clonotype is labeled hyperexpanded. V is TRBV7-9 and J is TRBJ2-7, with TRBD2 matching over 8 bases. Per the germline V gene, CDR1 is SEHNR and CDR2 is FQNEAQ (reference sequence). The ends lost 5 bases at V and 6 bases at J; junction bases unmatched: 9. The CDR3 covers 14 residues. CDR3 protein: CASSAPAGVGEQYF. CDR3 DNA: TGTGCCAGCAGCGCCCCAGCGGGGGTCGGCGAGCAGTACTTC. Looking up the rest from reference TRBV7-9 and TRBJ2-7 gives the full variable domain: DTGVSQNPRHKITKRGQNVTFRCDPISEHNRLYWYRQTLGQGPEFLTYFQNEAQLEKSRLLSDRFSAERPKGSFSTLEIQRTEQGDSAMYLCASSAPAGVGEQYFGPGTRLTVT.

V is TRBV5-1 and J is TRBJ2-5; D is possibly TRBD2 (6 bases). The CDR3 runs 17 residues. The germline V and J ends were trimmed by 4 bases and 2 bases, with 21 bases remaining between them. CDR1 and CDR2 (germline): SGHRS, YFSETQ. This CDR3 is CASSTPDGGGWQETQYF. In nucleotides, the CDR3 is TGCGCCAGCAGCACCCCCGACGGGGGTGGTTGGCAAGAGACCCAGTACTTC.

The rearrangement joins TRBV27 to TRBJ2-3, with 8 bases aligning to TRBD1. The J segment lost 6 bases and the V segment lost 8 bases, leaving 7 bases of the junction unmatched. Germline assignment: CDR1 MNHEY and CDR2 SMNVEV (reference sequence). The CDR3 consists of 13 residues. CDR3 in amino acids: CASYRGVWDTQYF. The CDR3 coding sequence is TGTGCCAGCTACAGGGGGGTGTGGGATACGCAGTATTTT.

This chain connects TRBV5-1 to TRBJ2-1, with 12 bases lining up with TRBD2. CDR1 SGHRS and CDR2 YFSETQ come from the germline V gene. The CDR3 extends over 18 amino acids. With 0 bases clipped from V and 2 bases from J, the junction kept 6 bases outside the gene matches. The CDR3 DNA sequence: TGCGCCAGCAGCTTGGGCCTAGCGGGGGGGCCCGCCTACAATGAGCAGTTCTTC. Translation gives CASSLGLAGGPAYNEQFF.

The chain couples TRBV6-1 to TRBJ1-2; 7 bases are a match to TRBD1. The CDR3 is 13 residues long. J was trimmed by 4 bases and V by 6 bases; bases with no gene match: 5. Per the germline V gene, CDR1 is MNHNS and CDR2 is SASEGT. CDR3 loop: CASRMGQIYGYTF. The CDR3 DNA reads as TGTGCCAGCAGGATGGGACAGATCTATGGCTACACCTTC.

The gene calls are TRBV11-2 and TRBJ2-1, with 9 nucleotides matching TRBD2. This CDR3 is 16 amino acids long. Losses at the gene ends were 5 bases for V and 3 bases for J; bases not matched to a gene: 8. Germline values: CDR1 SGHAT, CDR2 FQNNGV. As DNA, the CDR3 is TGTGCCAGCAGCCCCCCGGCTAGCGGGGACTACAATGAGCAGTTCTTC. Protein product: CASSPPASGDYNEQFF.

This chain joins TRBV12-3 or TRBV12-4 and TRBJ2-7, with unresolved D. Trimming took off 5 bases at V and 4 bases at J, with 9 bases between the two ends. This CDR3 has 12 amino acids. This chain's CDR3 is CASSGLGYEQYF. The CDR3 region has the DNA TGTGCCAGCAGTGGGCTCGGATACGAGCAGTACTTC.

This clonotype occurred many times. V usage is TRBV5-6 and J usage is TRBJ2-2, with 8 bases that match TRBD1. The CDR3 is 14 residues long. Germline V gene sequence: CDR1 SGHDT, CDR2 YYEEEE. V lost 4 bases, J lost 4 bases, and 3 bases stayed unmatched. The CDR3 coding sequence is TGTGCCAGCAGCCTGGGACAGGCCACCGGGGAGCTGTTTTTT. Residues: CASSLGQATGELFF.

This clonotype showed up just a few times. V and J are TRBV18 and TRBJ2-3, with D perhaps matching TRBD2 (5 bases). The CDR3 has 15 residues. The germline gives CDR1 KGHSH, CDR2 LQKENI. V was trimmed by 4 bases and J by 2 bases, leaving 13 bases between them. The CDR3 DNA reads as TGTGCCAGCTCACGGGTTGAGGGTCTCACAGATACGCAGTATTTT. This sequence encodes CASSRVEGLTDTQYF.

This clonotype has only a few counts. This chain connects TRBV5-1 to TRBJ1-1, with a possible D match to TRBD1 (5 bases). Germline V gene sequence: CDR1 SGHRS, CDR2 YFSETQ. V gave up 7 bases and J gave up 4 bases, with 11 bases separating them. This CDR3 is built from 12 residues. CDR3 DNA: TGCGCCAGCGGATACGGGGGCACTGAAGCTTTCTTT. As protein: CASGYGGTEAFF.

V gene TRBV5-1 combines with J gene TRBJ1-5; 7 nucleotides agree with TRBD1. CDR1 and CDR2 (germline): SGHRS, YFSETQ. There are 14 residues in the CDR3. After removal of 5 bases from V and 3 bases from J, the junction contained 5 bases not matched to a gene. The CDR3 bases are TGCGCCAGCAGGACCGGGACAGACAATCAGCCCCAGCATTTT. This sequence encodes CASRTGTDNQPQHF.

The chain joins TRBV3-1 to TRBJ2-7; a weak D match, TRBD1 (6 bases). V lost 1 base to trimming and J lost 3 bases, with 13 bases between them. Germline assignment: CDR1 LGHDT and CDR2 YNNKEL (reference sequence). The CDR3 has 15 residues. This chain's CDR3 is CASSQGAGTNYEQYV. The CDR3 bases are TGTGCCAGCAGCCAAGGGGCCGGGACAAACTACGAGCAGTACGTC.

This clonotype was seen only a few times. The CDR3 sequence is CAISEFTGYNEQFF. In DNA form, the CDR3 reads TGTGCCATCAGTGAGTTCACAGGCTACAATGAGCAGTTCTTC. This chain joins TRBV10-3 and TRBJ2-1; possible D gene TRBD1, 5 bases. V was shortened by 1 base and J by 3 bases, with 7 bases between the two germline ends. CDR1 is ENHRY, CDR2 SYGVKD, per germline. The CDR3 loop spans 14 amino acids.

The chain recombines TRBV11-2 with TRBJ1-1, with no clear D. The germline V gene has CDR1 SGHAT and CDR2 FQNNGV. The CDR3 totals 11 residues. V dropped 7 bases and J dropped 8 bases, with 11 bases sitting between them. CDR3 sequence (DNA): TGTGCCAGCATCGGAGTGCGGGAAGCTTTCTTT. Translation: CASIGVREAFF. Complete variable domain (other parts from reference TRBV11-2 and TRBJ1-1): EAGVAQSPRYKIIEKRQSVAFWCNPISGHATLYWYQQILGQGPKLLIQFQNNGVVDDSQLPKDRFSAERLKGVDSTLKIQPAKLEDSAVYLCASIGVREAFFGQGTRLTVV.

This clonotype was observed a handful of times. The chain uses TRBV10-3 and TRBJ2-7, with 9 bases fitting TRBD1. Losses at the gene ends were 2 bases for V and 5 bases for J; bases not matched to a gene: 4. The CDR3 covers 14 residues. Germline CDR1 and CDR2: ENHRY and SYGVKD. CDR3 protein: CAISEGTGYHEQYF. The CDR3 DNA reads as TGTGCCATCAGTGAGGGGACAGGGTACCACGAGCAGTACTTC.

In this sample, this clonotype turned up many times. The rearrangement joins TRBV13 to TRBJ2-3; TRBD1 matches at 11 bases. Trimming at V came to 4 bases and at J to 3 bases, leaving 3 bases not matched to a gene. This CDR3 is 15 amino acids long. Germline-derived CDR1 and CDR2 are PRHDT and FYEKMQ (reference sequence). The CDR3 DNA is TGTGCCAGCAGCTCTGGGACAGGGGGGACAGATACGCAGTATTTT. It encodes CASSSGTGGTDTQYF.

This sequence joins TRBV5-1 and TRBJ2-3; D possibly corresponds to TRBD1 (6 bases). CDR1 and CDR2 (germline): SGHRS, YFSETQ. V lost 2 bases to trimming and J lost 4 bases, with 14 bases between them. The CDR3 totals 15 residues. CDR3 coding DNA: TGCGCCAGCAGCTTAACAGGGTTTTCTGCAGATACGCAGTATTTT. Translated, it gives CASSLTGFSADTQYF.

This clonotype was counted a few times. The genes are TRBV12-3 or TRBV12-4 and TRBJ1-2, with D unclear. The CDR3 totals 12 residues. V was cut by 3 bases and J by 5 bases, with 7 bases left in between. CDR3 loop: CASSFGRYGYTF. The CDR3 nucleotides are TGTGCCAGCAGTTTCGGGCGGTATGGCTACACCTTC.

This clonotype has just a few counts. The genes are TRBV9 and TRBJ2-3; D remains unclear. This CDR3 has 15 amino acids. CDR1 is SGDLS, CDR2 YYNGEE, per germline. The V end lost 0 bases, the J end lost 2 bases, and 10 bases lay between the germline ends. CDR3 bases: TGTGCCAGCAGCGTAGCTGGCAGCTCCACAGATACGCAGTATTTT. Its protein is CASSVAGSSTDTQYF.

CDR3 sequence: CASSLTGAGVGGYTF. The CDR3 DNA follows: TGTGCCAGTAGCCTGACCGGAGCGGGGGTTGGTGGCTACACCTTC. The chain couples TRBV19 to TRBJ1-2; tentative D call: TRBD1 (5 bases). V was cut by 6 bases and J by 7 bases, with 21 bases left in between. CDR1 is LNHDA and CDR2 is SQIVND in the germline V gene (reference sequence). The CDR3 has 15 residues.

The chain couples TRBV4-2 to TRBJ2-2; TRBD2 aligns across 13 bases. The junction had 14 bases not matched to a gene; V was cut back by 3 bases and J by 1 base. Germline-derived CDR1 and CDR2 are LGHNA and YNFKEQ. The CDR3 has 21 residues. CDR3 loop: CASSQGIGRLAGGRNTGELFF. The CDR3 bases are TGTGCCAGCAGCCAGGGGATAGGGAGACTAGCGGGGGGCCGGAACACCGGGGAGCTGTTTTTT.

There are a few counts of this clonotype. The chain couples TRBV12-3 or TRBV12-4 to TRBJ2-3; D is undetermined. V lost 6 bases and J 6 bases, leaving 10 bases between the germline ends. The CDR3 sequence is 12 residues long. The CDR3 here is CASRRPGDTQYF. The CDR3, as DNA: TGTGCCAGCAGGCGACCTGGCGATACGCAGTATTTT.

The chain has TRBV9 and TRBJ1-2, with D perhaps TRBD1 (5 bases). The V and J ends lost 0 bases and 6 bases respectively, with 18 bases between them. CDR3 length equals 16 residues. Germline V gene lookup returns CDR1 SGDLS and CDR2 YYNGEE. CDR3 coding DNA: TGTGCCAGCAGCGTAGGTAGAGGGGATCTTCGTAATGGCTACACCTTC. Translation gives CASSVGRGDLRNGYTF.

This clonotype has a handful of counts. In DNA form, the CDR3 reads TGTGCCAGCAGTTACTCGATGGGGGACAGCTCCTACGAGCAGTACTTC. Protein: CASSYSMGDSSYEQYF. The rearrangement joins TRBV6-5 to TRBJ2-7, with 7 nucleotides matching TRBD1. This CDR3 is 16 amino acids long. The V segment lost 0 bases and the J segment 0 bases; nucleotides outside the gene matches: 5. From germline, CDR1 is MNHEY and CDR2 SVGAGI.

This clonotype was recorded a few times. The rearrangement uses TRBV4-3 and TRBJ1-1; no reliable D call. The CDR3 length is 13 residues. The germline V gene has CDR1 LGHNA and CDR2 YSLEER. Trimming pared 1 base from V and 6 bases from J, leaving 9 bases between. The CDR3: CASSQVGDSEAFF. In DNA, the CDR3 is TGCGCCAGCAGCCAAGTCGGGGATTCTGAAGCTTTCTTT.